The rows below give T cell receptor beta chains drawn from one sample of a study of blood T cell repertoires in COVID-19. Generated by immunoSEQ multiplex PCR, the TCRdb table keeps only in-frame clones and is missing some. The table lists about 140,000 clones, under 90% of them singletons. The sequencing input was PBMCs or T cells enriched from blood (not recorded which). These receptors were obtained from a woman aged 18-29 years who had been exposed to COVID-19. CDR3s include the opening cysteine and the closing phenylalanine or tryptophan. The order of the fields is clone size, V gene, D gene, J gene, CDR3 protein, CDR3 DNA. A D gene is named only where the DNA matches it firmly. The size entry is marked missing in some rows and otherwise reads once, few, many or a size class.

>.|TRBV19|TRBD1|TRBJ2-3
CASRDRGPSTDTQYF
TGTGCCAGTAGGGACAGGGGGCCTAGCACAGATACGCAGTATTTT
>.|TRBV30|.|TRBJ2-1
CAWSTSNEQFF
TGTGCCTGGAGTACTAGCAATGAGCAGTTCTTC
>.|TRBV4-3|TRBD2|TRBJ2-2
CASSQVTLAGAGELFF
TGCGCCAGCAGCCAAGTCACACTAGCGGGAGCCGGGGAGCTGTTTTTT
>.|TRBV12-3/TRBV12-4|TRBD1|TRBJ1-2
CASSRQGLEGYTF
TGTGCCAGCAGTCGACAGGGACTAGAGGGCTACACCTTC
>few|TRBV30|.|TRBJ1-4
CAWTSGQAEALFF
TGTGCCTGGACCAGCGGGCAGGCAGAAGCACTGTTTTTT
>.|TRBV11-2|TRBD2|TRBJ2-5
CASSFLAGGPGETQYF
TGTGCCAGCAGCTTTCTGGCGGGAGGGCCAGGGGAGACCCAGTACTTC
>once|TRBV5-8|TRBD1|TRBJ1-1
CASSLGQGMNTEAFF
TGTGCCAGCAGCTTGGGACAGGGGATGAACACTGAAGCTTTCTTT
>.|TRBV9|TRBD2|TRBJ2-7
CASSVGSGDPYEQYF
TGTGCCAGCAGCGTAGGTAGCGGGGATCCTTACGAGCAGTACTTC
>once|TRBV19|TRBD2|TRBJ2-1
CASSIAASGDNEQFF
TGTGCCAGTAGTATAGCGGCTAGCGGAGACAATGAGCAGTTCTTC
>.|TRBV28|TRBD2|TRBJ2-5
CASSSMTGGETQYF
TGTGCCAGCAGTTCCATGACGGGAGGGGAGACCCAGTACTTC
>.|TRBV6-1|TRBD1|TRBJ2-3
CASSEEGQGGDTQYF
TGTGCCAGCAGTGAAGAAGGACAGGGTGGAGATACGCAGTATTTT
>.|TRBV4-1|.|TRBJ2-1
CASSQALWGVEQFF
TGCGCCAGCAGCCAGGCGCTTTGGGGGGTTGAGCAGTTCTTC
>.|TRBV11-2|TRBD1|TRBJ1-3
CASVTGAGNTIYF
TGTGCCAGCGTAACAGGGGCGGGAAACACCATATATTTT
>.|TRBV3-1/TRBV3-2|.|TRBJ2-4
CASSQYGAAKNIQYF
TGTGCCAGCAGCCAATATGGGGCGGCCAAAAACATTCAGTACTTC
>.|TRBV9|.|TRBJ1-1
CASSVGGHQNTEAFF
TGTGCCAGCAGCGTAGGTGGACACCAGAACACTGAAGCTTTCTTT
>once|TRBV4-2|TRBD1|TRBJ1-1
CASSQTGDATEAFF
TGTGCCAGCAGCCAGACAGGGGACGCCACTGAAGCTTTCTTT
>.|TRBV7-9|.|TRBJ2-7
CASSPEAGMEPYF
TGTGCCAGCAGCCCAGAGGCAGGGATGGAACCGTACTTC
>once|TRBV7-8|.|TRBJ2-7
CASSLEATAAYEQYF
TGTGCCAGCAGCTTAGAGGCCACAGCGGCCTACGAGCAGTACTTC
>.|TRBV5-1|TRBD1|TRBJ1-1
CASSIRGQGLNTEAFF
TGCGCCAGCAGCATCCGAGGACAGGGACTGAACACTGAAGCTTTCTTT
>.|TRBV7-6|TRBD1|TRBJ2-2
CASSLVGDSDYTGELFF
TGTGCCAGCAGCTTAGTGGGGGACAGCGATTACACCGGGGAGCTGTTTTTT
>.|TRBV21-1|.|TRBJ2-1
CAGTRRGRYEQFF
TGTGCCGGCACACGACGGGGTAGGTATGAGCAGTTCTTC
>.|TRBV6-4|TRBD1|TRBJ1-5
CASTGQGRNQPQHF
TGTGCCAGCACTGGACAGGGCCGGAATCAGCCCCAGCATTTT
>.|TRBV3-1/TRBV3-2|.|TRBJ2-5
CASSRLGETQYF
TGTGCCAGCAGCCGCCTCGGGGAGACCCAGTACTTC
>.|TRBV7-8|.|TRBJ2-7
CASSLGQGGSYEQYF
TGTGCCAGCAGCCTCGGACAGGGAGGGTCCTACGAGCAGTACTTC
>.|TRBV11-2|TRBD1|TRBJ2-4
CASSPGQGGIQYF
TGTGCCAGCAGCCCGGGACAGGGAGGCATTCAGTACTTC
>.|TRBV6-2/TRBV6-3|TRBD1|TRBJ2-3
CASSDLDRPTDTQYF
TGTGCCAGCAGTGACCTGGACAGGCCCACAGATACGCAGTATTTT
>few|TRBV19|TRBD2|TRBJ2-7
CASSDPGGGKHEQYF
TGTGCCAGTAGTGACCCGGGAGGAGGTAAACACGAGCAGTACTTC
>.|TRBV2|.|TRBJ1-3
CASNHREGNTIYF
TGTGCCAGCAATCATCGGGAGGGAAACACCATATATTTT
>.|TRBV28|.|TRBJ1-1
CASSFNRDEAFF
TGTGCCAGCAGTTTCAACAGGGACGAAGCTTTCTTT
>.|TRBV27|.|TRBJ2-1
CASRGPRVGGLYNEQFF
TGTGCCAGCAGGGGCCCCCGAGTCGGTGGTCTCTACAATGAGCAGTTCTTC
>.|TRBV7-2|.|TRBJ1-2
CASSLDQGLGYGYTF
TGTGCCAGCAGCTTAGACCAGGGTTTAGGGTATGGCTACACCTTC
>.|TRBV5-1|TRBD1|TRBJ1-2
CASSLGFGTAGYGYTF
TGCGCCAGCAGCTTGGGGTTCGGGACAGCGGGCTATGGCTACACCTTC
>.|TRBV5-1|.|TRBJ2-3
CASSFEDSQSQYF
TGCGCCAGCAGCTTTGAGGACAGCCAGTCGCAGTATTTT
>.|TRBV7-2|.|TRBJ2-1
CASGVRRRGYNEQFF
TGTGCCAGCGGTGTTCGACGCCGAGGGTACAATGAGCAGTTCTTC
>.|TRBV5-5|.|TRBJ1-1
CASSLRTGGTEAFF
TGTGCCAGCAGCCTCCGGACGGGAGGGACTGAAGCTTTCTTT
>.|TRBV29-1|TRBD1|TRBJ1-1
CSVPTGRNTEAFF
TGCAGCGTCCCGACAGGGAGGAACACTGAAGCTTTCTTT
>.|TRBV25-1|.|TRBJ1-1
CASSPDRLNTEAFF
TGTGCCAGCAGCCCGGACAGACTGAACACTGAAGCTTTCTTT
>.|TRBV24-1|TRBD1|TRBJ1-2
CATSDTRTGIDGYTF
TGTGCCACCAGTGATACCCGGACAGGGATTGATGGCTACACCTTC
>.|TRBV30|TRBD2|TRBJ2-1
CAVEWTSAPINEQFF
TGTGCCGTGGAGTGGACTAGCGCACCCATCAATGAGCAGTTCTTC
>few|TRBV10-3|TRBD1|TRBJ1-2
CAISDLLIPRDRVSGGYTF
TGTGCCATCAGTGACCTCTTAATTCCTCGAGACAGGGTGTCAGGTGGCTACACCTTC
>.|TRBV3-1/TRBV3-2|TRBD1|TRBJ2-7
CASSQSGTGSYEQYF
TGTGCCAGCAGCCAATCCGGGACAGGGTCGTACGAGCAGTACTTC
>.|TRBV24-1|TRBD1|TRBJ1-1
CATSDPRQGNTEAFF
TGTGCCACCAGTGATCCTAGACAGGGGAACACTGAAGCTTTCTTT
>.|TRBV30|TRBD1|TRBJ2-7
CACPTGTGSYEQYF
TGTGCCTGTCCCACCGGGACAGGTTCCTACGAGCAGTACTTC